This TCR beta chain is from a study of Ad26.COV2.S vaccination and SARS-CoV-2 variants. Study in general: The donor participated in the COV1001 trial, in its Ad26.COV2.S arm. Intramuscular Ad26.COV2.S doses were given once or twice, 56 days apart.

Only in-frame clones appear in the TCRdb table, and some are missing; sequencing was by immunoSEQ multiplex PCR. The data show 450,000 to 550,000 clones, 89% seen once. As to this clone: Its antigen is currently unknown.

Study conclusions and caveats: Placebo recipients showed lower spike-specific TCR breadth than vaccinees.

The germline CDR1 and CDR2 sequences are MDHEN and SYDVKM. This CDR3 is built from 14 residues. Trimming removed 8 bases at V and 8 bases at J, with 20 bases between. Treatment here: around 19 received Ad26.COV2.S at low or high dose, single or two shots; about 5 received placebo; per-sample allocation not given. Following the first vaccine or placebo injection, samples were taken on day 63. Sequenced material: peripheral blood, taken in a trial of Ad26.COV2.S vaccine versus placebo. This sequence originates from a person aged 18-60 years who received the Ad26.COV2.S COVID-19 vaccine or a placebo. V usage is TRBV28 and J usage is TRBJ2-3, with a possible D match to TRBD2 (6 bases). The CDR3 is CASFPGTRTGTQYF. CDR3 coding DNA: TGTGCCAGCTTTCCCGGGACTCGCACGGGTACGCAGTATTTT.